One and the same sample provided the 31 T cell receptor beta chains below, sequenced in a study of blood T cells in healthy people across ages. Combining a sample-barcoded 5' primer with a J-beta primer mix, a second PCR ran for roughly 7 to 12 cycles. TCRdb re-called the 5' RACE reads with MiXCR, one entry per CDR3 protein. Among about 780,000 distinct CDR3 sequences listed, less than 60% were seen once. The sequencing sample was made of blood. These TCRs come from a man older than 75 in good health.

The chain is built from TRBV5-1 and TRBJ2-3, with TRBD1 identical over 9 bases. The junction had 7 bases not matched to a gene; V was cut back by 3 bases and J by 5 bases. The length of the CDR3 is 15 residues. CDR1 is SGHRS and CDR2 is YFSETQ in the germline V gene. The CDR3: CASSSQGQGRDTQYF. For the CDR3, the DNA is TGCGCCAGCAGCTCACAGGGACAGGGAAGAGATACGCAGTATTTT.

Here the CDR3 reads CSAQTPTTNEKLFF. For the CDR3, the DNA is TGCAGTGCTCAGACACCAACAACTAATGAAAAACTGTTTTTT. The gene calls are TRBV20-1 and TRBJ1-4, with D uncertain. Germline V gene sequence: CDR1 DFQATT, CDR2 SNEGSKA (reference sequence). V gave up 5 bases and J gave up 0 bases, with 10 bases separating them. The CDR3 spans 14 residues.

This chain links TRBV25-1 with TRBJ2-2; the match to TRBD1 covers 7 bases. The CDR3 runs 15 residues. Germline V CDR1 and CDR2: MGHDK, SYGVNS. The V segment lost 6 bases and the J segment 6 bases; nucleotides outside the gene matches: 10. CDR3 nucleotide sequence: TGTGCCAGCAGCTCACGACAGGGTGGCGCCGGGGAGCTGTTTTTT. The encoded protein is CASSSRQGGAGELFF.

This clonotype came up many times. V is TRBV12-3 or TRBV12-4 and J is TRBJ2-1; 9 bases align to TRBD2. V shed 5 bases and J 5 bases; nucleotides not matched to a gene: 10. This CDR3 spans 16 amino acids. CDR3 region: CASSPLAGPGNNEQFF. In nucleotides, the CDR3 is TGTGCCAGCAGTCCTCTAGCGGGACCGGGGAACAATGAGCAGTTCTTC.

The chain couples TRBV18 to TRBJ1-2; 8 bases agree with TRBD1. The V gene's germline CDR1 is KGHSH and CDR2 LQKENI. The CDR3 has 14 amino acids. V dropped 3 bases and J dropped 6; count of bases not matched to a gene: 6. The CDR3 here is CASSPQGARDGYTF. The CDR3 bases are TGTGCCAGCTCACCGCAGGGGGCAAGGGATGGCTACACCTTC.

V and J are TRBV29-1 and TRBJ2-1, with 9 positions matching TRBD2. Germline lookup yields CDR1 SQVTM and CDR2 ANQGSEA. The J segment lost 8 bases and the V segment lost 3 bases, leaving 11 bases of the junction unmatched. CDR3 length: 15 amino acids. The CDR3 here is CSVERAGGPRDEQFF. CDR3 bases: TGCAGCGTTGAGCGGGCGGGAGGGCCTAGGGATGAGCAGTTCTTC.

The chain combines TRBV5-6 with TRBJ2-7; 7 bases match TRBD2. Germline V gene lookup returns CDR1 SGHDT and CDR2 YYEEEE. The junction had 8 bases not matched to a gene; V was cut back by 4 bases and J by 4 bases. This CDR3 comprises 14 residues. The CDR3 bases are TGTGCCAGCAGCCCGGGACTACTATCTTACGAGCAGTACTTC. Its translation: CASSPGLLSYEQYF.

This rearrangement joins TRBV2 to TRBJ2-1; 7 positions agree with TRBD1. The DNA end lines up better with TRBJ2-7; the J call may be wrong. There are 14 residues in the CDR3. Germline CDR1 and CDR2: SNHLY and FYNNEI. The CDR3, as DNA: TGTGCCAGCTGTCGACAGGGTTCCTACAATGAGCAGTACTTC. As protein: CASCRQGSYNEQYF.

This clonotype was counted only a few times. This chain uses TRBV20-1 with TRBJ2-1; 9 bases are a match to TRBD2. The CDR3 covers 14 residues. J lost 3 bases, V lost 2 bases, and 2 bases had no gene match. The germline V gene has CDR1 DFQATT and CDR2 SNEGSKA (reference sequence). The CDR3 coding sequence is TGCAGTGCTAGACGGCGGGAGGGCTACAATGAGCAGTTCTTC. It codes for CSARRREGYNEQFF.

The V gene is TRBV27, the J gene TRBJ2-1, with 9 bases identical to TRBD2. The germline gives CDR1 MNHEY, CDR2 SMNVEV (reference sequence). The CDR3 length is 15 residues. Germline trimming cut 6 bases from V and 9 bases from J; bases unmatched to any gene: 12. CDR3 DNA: TGTGCCAGCAGCAAGTCCCCCGGGACTAGCAGTGAGCAGTTCTTC. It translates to CASSKSPGTSSEQFF.

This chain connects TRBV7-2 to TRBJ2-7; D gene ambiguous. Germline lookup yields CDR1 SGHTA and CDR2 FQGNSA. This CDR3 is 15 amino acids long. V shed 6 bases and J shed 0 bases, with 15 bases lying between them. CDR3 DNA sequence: TGTGCCAGCAGTCTAGGGCAACTCAGCTCCTACGAGCAGTACTTC. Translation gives CASSLGQLSSYEQYF.

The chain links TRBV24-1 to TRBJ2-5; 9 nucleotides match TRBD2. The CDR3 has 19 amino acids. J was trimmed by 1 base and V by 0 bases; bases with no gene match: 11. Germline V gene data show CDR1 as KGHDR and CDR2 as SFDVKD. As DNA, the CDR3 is TGTGCCACCAGTGATTTGTCCCCCGGGGCTAGCGGGGCCCAAGAGACCCAGTACTTC. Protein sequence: CATSDLSPGASGAQETQYF.

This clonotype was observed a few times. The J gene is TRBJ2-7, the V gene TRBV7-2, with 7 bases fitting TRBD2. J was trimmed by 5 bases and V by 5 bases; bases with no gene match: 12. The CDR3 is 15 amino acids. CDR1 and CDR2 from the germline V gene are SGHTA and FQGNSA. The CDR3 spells CASSLQRGVLHEQYF. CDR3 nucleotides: TGTGCCAGCAGCCTTCAGCGGGGAGTATTACACGAGCAGTACTTC.

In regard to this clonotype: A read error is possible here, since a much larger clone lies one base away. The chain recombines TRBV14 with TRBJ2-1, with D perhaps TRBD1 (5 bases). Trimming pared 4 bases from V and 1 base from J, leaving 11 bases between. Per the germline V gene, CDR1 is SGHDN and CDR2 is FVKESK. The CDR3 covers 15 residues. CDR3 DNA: TGTGCCAGCAGCCCGGGCAGGACATCCTACAATGAGCAGTTCTTC. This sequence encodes CASSPGRTSYNEQFF.

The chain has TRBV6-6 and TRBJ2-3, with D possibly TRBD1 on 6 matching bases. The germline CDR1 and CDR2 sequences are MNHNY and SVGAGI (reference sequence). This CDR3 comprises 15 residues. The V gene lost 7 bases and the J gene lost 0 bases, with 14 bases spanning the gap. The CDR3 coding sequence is TGTGCCAGCAACGACAGGAGCCTAAGCACAGATACGCAGTATTTT. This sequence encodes CASNDRSLSTDTQYF.

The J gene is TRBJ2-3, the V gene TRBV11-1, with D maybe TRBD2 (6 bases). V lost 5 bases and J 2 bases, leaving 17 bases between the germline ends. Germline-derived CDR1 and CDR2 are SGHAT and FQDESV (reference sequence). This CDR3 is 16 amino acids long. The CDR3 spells CASSALVRGSTDTQYF. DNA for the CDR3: TGTGCCAGCAGCGCGCTAGTTCGGGGGTCCACAGATACGCAGTATTTT. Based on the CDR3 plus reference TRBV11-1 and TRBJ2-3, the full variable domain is EAEVAQSPRYKITEKSQAVAFWCDPISGHATLYWYRQILGQGPELLVQFQDESVVDDSQLPKDRFSAERLKGVDSTLKIQPAELGDSAMYLCASSALVRGSTDTQYFGPGTRLTVL.

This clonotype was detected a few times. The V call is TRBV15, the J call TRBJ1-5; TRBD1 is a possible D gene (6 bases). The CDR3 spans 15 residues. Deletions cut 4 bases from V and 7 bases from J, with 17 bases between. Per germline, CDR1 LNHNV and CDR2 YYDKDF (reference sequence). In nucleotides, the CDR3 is TGTGCCACCAGCAAATCACAGGGAGTTAGCCAGCCCCAGCATTTT. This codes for CATSKSQGVSQPQHF.

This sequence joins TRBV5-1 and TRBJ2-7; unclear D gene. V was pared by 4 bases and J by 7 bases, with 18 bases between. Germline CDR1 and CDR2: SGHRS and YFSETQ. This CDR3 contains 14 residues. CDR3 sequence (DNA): TGCGCCAGCAGCCTAAGATACGGTTGGAATGAGCAGTACTTC. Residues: CASSLRYGWNEQYF.

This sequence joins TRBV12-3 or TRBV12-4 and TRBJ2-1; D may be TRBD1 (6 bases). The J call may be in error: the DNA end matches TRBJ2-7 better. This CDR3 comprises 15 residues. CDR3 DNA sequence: TGTGCCAGCAGTCGTGTGCAGGGGTCCTACAATGAGCAGTACTTC. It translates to CASSRVQGSYNEQYF.

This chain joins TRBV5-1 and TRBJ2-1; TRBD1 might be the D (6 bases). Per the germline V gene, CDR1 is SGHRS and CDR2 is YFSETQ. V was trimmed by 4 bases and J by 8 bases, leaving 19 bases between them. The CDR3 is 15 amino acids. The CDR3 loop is CASSLEAGAGDEQFF. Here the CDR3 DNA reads TGCGCCAGCAGCCTGGAGGCAGGGGCTGGGGATGAGCAGTTCTTC.

The CDR3 region is CASSGGQGAVQPQHF. DNA for the CDR3: TGTGCCAGCAGCGGGGGACAGGGGGCCGTTCAGCCCCAGCATTTT. The chain joins TRBV7-9 to TRBJ1-5; 12 nucleotides line up with TRBD1. Germline V CDR1 and CDR2: SEHNR, FQNEAQ (reference sequence). The CDR3 runs 15 residues. V was pared by 5 bases and J by 6 bases, with 5 bases of the junction left unmatched.

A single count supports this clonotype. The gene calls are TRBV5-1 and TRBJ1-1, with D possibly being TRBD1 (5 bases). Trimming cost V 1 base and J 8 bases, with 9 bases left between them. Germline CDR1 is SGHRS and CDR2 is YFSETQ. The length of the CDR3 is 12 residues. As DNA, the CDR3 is TGCGCCAGCAGCTTGTCAGGGCAGGAAGCTTTCTTT. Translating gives CASSLSGQEAFF.

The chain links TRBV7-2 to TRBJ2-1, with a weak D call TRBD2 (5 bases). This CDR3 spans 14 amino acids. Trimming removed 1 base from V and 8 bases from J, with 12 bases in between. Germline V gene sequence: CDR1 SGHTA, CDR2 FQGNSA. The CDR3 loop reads CASSLDEGRDEQFF. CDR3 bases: TGTGCCAGCAGCTTAGATGAAGGGCGGGATGAGCAGTTCTTC.

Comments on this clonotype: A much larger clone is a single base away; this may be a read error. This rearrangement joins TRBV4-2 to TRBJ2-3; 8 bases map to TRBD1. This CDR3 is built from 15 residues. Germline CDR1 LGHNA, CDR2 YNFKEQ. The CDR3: CTSSQVRGRTDTQYF. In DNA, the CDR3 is TGTACCAGCAGCCAAGTCAGGGGGCGAACAGATACGCAGTATTTT.

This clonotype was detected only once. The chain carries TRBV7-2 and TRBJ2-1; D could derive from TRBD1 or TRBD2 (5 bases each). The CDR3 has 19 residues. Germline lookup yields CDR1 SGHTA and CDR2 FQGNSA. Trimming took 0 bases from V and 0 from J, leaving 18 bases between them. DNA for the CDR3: TGTGCCAGCAGCTTAGCTCCCGGGACGGGACCCTTCTCCTACAATGAGCAGTTCTTC. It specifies CASSLAPGTGPFSYNEQFF.

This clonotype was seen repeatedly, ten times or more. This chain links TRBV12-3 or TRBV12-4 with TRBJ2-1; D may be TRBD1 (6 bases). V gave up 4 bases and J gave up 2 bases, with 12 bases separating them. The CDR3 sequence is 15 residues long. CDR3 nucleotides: TGTGCCAGCAGTTCAGGGGTGGTGACCTACAATGAGCAGTTCTTC. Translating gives CASSSGVVTYNEQFF.

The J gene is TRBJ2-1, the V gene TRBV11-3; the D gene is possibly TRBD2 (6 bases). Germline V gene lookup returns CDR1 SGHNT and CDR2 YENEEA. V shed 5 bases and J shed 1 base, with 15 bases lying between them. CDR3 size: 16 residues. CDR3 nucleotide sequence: TGTGCCAGCAGCATCACGCCGGGACTTTCCTACAATGAGCAGTTCTTC. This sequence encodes CASSITPGLSYNEQFF.

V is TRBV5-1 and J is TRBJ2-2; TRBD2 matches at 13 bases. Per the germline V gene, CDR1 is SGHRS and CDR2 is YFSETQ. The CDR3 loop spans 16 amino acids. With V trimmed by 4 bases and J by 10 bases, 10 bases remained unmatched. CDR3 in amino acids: CASSKLAGGPGEELFF. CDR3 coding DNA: TGCGCCAGCAGCAAACTAGCGGGAGGGCCTGGTGAGGAGCTGTTTTTT.

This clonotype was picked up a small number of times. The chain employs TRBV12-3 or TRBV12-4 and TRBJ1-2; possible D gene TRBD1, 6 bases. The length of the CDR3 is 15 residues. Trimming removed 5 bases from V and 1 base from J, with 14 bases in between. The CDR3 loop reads CASSLETGSNYGYTF. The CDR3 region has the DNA TGTGCCAGCAGTCTAGAAACAGGGAGTAACTATGGCTACACCTTC.

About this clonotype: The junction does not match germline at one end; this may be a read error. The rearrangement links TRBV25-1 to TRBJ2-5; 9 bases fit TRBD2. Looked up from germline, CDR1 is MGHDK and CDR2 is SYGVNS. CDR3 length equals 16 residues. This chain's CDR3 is CAGSGFGLAGTETQYF. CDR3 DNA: TGTGCCGGCAGTGGTTTTGGGCTAGCGGGAACGGAGACCCAGTACTTC.

The chain's CDR3 is CASSPNMNTEAFF. CDR3 in DNA: TGTGCCAGCAGTCCTAACATGAACACTGAAGCTTTCTTT. This chain joins TRBV6-5 and TRBJ1-1; the D is unclear. V dropped 5 bases and J dropped 0 bases, with 7 bases sitting between them. Germline lookup yields CDR1 MNHEY and CDR2 SVGAGI. The CDR3 runs 13 residues.